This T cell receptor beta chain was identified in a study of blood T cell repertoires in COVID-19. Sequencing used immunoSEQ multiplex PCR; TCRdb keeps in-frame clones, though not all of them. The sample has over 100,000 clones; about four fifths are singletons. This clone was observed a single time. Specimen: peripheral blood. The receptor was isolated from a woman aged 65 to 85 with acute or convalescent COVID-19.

The CDR3 protein is CASSPPRQGVFNYGYTF. In nucleotides, the CDR3 is TGTGCCAGCAGCCCTCCCCGGCAGGGGGTTTTTAACTATGGCTACACCTTC. The gene calls are TRBV5-4 and TRBJ1-2, with TRBD1 matching over 7 bases. V was clipped by 4 bases and J by 1 base; unmatched bases: 13. This CDR3 region has 17 residues. CDR1 is SGHNT, CDR2 YYREEE, per germline (reference sequence). The full variable domain, its missing parts supplied by reference TRBV5-4 and TRBJ1-2, is ETGVTQSPTHLIKTRGQQVTLRCSSQSGHNTVSWYQQALGQGPQFIFQYYREEENGRGNFPPRFSGLQFPNYSSELNVNALELDDSALYLCASSPPRQGVFNYGYTFGSGTRLTVV.